The sequence of this TCR beta chain was determined in a study of blood T cell repertoires in COVID-19 (dated by TCRdb to 2019 to 2021). Context from the whole study: Samples covering the acute and convalescent phases of COVID-19 were provided by collaborators in the United States, Italy and Spain. The material from the prospective study consisted of cDNA or gDNA derived from T cells, B-cell-depleted T cells, or PBMCs. Subjects who had been exposed to COVID-19, were actively infected with it, or had recovered from it provided the deeply sampled blood TCRbeta repertoires that made up the dataset. The repertoires were made available in a free public database intended to serve as a resource for research on the immune response to SARS-CoV-2. Samples were obtained from the ongoing ImmuneRACE study (first 160 participants) and from 950 to 1,500 subjects provided by 6 global collaborators. Sample metadata almost always included a de-identified subject ID, COVID-19 status, age in years and sex. HLA class I and class II types, where available, came from metadata supplied by the sample provider rather than from assay-based typing.

This clone came up a few times. Its specific antigen is unknown. Base qualities are not at hand, and no much larger clone is one base apart. From the cysteine through the phenylalanine, the CDR3 covers 15 amino acids. Kept here is only the CDR3 DNA, which spans 45 bases and is read in frame from base 1. CDR1 and CDR2 are read off the germline V gene as SGHAT and FQNNGV. Relative to germline, V is missing 1 base and J is missing 4 bases, with 5 bases of the junction outside any gene match. Participants in the prospective study were enrolled through a virtual design, were aged about 18 to 100 years, and lived in fewer than 30 United States geographic areas. In the prospective study, cohorts were assigned on the basis of participant-reported clinical history obtained from a screening survey and a study questionnaire. Recovered participants in ImmuneRACE Cohort 3 were defined by two consecutive negative NP/OP PCR tests, clearance by a healthcare professional, or resolution of symptoms. In the prospective study, whole blood, serum and a nasopharyngeal or oropharyngeal swab were collected from each participant by mobile phlebotomists. Prospective study participants could optionally give additional blood draws and questionnaires over an approximately 2-month period. Blood samples from the prospective study were shipped frozen or at room temperature prior to DNA extraction.

What the research found in general, with its limitations: The amount of clinical and demographic metadata varied by source and participant and was provided uncurated.

TCRbeta CDR3 regions were amplified from genomic DNA by means of the immunoSEQ Assay, a bias-controlled multiplex PCR. On the authors' methods: The number of nucleated cells in each sample was estimated by amplification of reference gene primers within the assay. To quantify the absolute abundance of each unique TCRbeta CDR3 rearrangement, sequence reads were collapsed and filtered. Productive Simpson clonality was computed per sample as the square root of Simpson's diversity index over productive rearrangements. TCRdb re-hosts the immuneACCESS table, in-frame sequences only. Its copies lack some clones; in the studies checked, an unresolved V gene accounts for under half of them, and the cause for the rest is not known. The V and J calls and the clone size are those of that table, but D and trimming were determined from the DNA. This sample has roughly 140,000 clones in its table, and about 82% of those were observed once. The ten biggest clones cover 6.2% of the sample.

The sequence links TRBV11-2 to TRBJ1-1; 8 bases in the middle match TRBD1. The sequencing sample was made of PBMCs or T cells enriched from blood (not recorded which). This sequence originates from a woman in her thirties or forties who had recovered from COVID-19. CDR3 reads: CASSLGLTGATEAFF. The DNA reads TGTGCCAGCAGCTTAGGACTGACAGGGGCCACTGAAGCTTTCTTT.